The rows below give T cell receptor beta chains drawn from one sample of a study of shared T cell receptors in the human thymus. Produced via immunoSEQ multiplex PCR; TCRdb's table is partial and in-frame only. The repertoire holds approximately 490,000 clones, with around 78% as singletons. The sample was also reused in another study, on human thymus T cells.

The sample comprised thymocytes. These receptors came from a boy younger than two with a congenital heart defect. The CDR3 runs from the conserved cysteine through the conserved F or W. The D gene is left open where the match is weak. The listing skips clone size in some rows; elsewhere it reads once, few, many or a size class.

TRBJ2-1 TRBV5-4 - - TGTGCCAGCAGTCACTTTTACAGGGTAGGGGAGCAGTTCTTC CASSHFYRVGEQFF
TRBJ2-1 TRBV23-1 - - TGCGCCAGCAGTCATGGCCCGCCAGGGTACTCCTACAATGAGCAGTTCTTC CASSHGPPGYSYNEQFF
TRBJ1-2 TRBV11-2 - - TGTGCCAGCAGCTTAGGACACCTAAACTATGGCTACACCTTC CASSLGHLNYGYTF
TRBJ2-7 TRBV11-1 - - TGTGCCAGCAGCTTCCCCAGGGGCCGGGACGGTAATTACTCCTACGAGCAGTACTTC CASSFPRGRDGNYSYEQYF
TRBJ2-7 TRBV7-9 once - TGTGCCAGCAGCTTAGTGACAGACGAGCAGTACTTC CASSLVTDEQYF
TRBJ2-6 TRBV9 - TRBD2 TGTGCCAGCAGCGCCGAGCCCGGGGGGGGCGCTGGGGCCAACGTCCTGACTTTC CASSAEPGGGAGANVLTF
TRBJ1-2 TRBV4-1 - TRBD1 TGCGCCAGCAGCCAGGAGGGTCCAGGACAGGGAATAAAGCAGGGCTATGGCTACACCTTC CASSQEGPGQGIKQGYGYTF
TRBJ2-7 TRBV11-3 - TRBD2 TGTGCCAGCAGCTTATTCCTAGCGGGAGAAGCCGAGCAGTACTTC CASSLFLAGEAEQYF
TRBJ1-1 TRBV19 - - TGTGCCAGTAGGTTTCAGGCGGGGGCGAACACTGAAGCTTTCTTT CASRFQAGANTEAFF
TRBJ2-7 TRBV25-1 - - TGTGCCAGCAGTGGGAGTCGTGGTTGGGGGCGCGGGTCTTACGAGCAGTACTTC CASSGSRGWGRGSYEQYF
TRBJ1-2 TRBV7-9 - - TGTGCCAGCAGCTCAGGCCCCCGGGTGGGGGGGGCAGACTATGGCTACACCTTC CASSSGPRVGGADYGYTF
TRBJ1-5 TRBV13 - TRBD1 TGTGCCAGCAGCTCGGGACAGGGGGGCAATCAGCCCCAGCATTTT CASSSGQGGNQPQHF
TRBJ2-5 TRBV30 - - TGTGCCTGGAGAGCCCACCCGGGGGAGACCCAGTACTTC CAWRAHPGETQYF
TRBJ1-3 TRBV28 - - TGTGCCAGCAGTCTTAGAAAGGGGGTCGGTGGAAACACCATATATTTT CASSLRKGVGGNTIYF
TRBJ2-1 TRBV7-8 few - TGTGCCAGCAGCTTACGACCACGGCCGGGAGTCTACGTCGCGAATGAGCAGTTCTTC CASSLRPRPGVYVANEQFF
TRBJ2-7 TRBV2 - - TGTGCCAGCCTAGGCCGTGAGGAGGCCGTTTCCTACGAGCAGTACTTC CASLGREEAVSYEQYF
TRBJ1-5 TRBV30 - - TGTGCCTGGAGTGTACAAGGGGGGGATCAGCCCCAGCATTTT CAWSVQGGDQPQHF
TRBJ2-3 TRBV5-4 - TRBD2 TGTGCCAGCAGCTTGGTTTTCGTGGGGACTACCGACACAGATACGCAGTATTTT CASSLVFVGTTDTDTQYF
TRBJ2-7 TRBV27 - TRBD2 TGTGCCAGCAGTCTGAGAGCGGGATGGGCCGAGCAGTACTTC CASSLRAGWAEQYF
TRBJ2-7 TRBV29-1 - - TGCAGCGCTACGAAAAGCGGGCGAAACCCCTACGAGCAGTACTTC CSATKSGRNPYEQYF
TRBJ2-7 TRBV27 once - TGTGCCAGCAGTTTAGGCAGGCGATCCTACGAGCAGTACTTC CASSLGRRSYEQYF
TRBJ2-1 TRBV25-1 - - TGTGCCAGCAGTGATATGGGTAGCGAGCAGTTCTTC CASSDMGSEQFF